One TCR beta chain is described in this entry. Its antigen is not identified. The sample comes from a study of PD-L1 blockade in urothelial cancer. Broader study findings: Greater 3-week expansion of tumor-associated blood clones was recorded for durable-benefit patients.

Deletions cut 1 base from V and 4 bases from J, with 8 bases between. In germline, CDR1 is LNHNV, CDR2 YYDKDF (reference sequence). The CDR3 consists of 14 residues. Profiled with immunoSEQ multiplex PCR; TCRdb holds only in-frame clones, not every one. The data contain under 130,000 clones, around 85% of them singletons. This sample comprised PBMCs, obtained around atezolizumab (anti-PD-L1) treatment. The J gene is TRBJ2-1, the V gene TRBV15; TRBD1 is a possible D gene (6 bases). This clonotype was obtained from a man aged 50 to 60 with urothelial cancer. CDR3 coding DNA: TGTGCCACCAGCAGAGCCGGACAGTACAATGAGCAGTTCTTC. Encoded protein: CATSRAGQYNEQFF.